The 17 T cell receptor beta chains reported below all come from one sample, sequenced in a study of T cells in Graves' hyperthyroidism and ophthalmopathy (dated by TCRdb to 2018 to 2020). The library was prepared using multiplex PCR. The sequencing machine was an Illumina HiSeq 2000. Amplification of TCR beta CDR3 regions was carried out from RNA transcripts. A first-round RT-PCR of the TCR CDR3 used the HTBI primer set with the Qiagen OneStep RT-PCR kit. TCRdb itself trimmed the public reads at Q25 with fastp, ran MiXCR and retained productive beta chains. Rows are unified per CDR3 protein, each entry keeping the most common DNA and genes. For this sample there are 550,000 to 700,000 distinct CDR3 sequences; 46% appear just once. Clones ranked in the top ten supply around 19% of the sample. Input material: peripheral blood or thyroid tissue (not recorded which). These TCRs come from an adult woman with Graves' disease, either hyperthyroidism or ophthalmopathy (not recorded which).

The chain is built from TRBV7-9 and TRBJ1-1, with 7 nucleotides matching TRBD1. The CDR3 loop spans 19 amino acids. CDR1 is SEHNR and CDR2 is FQNEAQ in the germline V gene (reference sequence). With 2 bases clipped from V and 0 bases from J, the junction kept 15 bases outside the gene matches. The CDR3 is CASSLTRLLDRSVNTEAFF. CDR3 sequence (DNA): TGTGCCAGCAGCTTAACGCGTCTTTTGGACAGGAGCGTGAACACTGAAGCTTTCTTT.

This clonotype was seen many times. The chain recombines TRBV5-1 with TRBJ2-7; perhaps TRBD2 as D (6 bases). CDR1 SGHRS and CDR2 YFSETQ come from the germline V gene. The CDR3 has 16 amino acids. V lost 7 bases and J 1 base, leaving 21 bases between the germline ends. The chain's CDR3 is CASAFGRGPSSYEQYF. DNA for the CDR3: TGCGCCAGCGCCTTCGGGAGAGGACCCTCTTCCTACGAGCAGTACTTC.

This clonotype was detected ten times or more. V is TRBV7-2 and J is TRBJ1-2; D gene ambiguous. With 1 base removed from V and 4 bases from J, the gap between germline ends came to 13 bases. The CDR3 extends over 15 amino acids. Germline V gene sequence: CDR1 SGHTA, CDR2 FQGNSA. DNA of the CDR3: TGTGCCAGCAGCTTAGACAGTACAGCGTTCTATGGCTACACCTTC. This encodes CASSLDSTAFYGYTF.

The rearrangement links TRBV28 to TRBJ1-2, with a tentative D call TRBD1 (5 bases). V lost 5 bases, J lost 6 bases, and 19 bases lay in between. CDR1 and CDR2 from the germline V gene are MDHEN and SYDVKM. The CDR3 totals 15 residues. The CDR3 is CASSPGASRRDGYTF. Here the CDR3 DNA reads TGTGCCAGCAGTCCCGGGGCCTCTAGGAGGGATGGCTACACCTTC.

This clonotype was seen repeatedly, ten times or more. This sequence joins TRBV6-5 and TRBJ1-2; perhaps TRBD1 as D (6 bases). This CDR3 is built from 14 residues. The V and J ends lost 3 bases and 6 bases respectively, with 14 bases between them. The germline CDR1 and CDR2 sequences are MNHEY and SVGAGI. The CDR3 is CASSYRGRGHGYTF. CDR3 nucleotides: TGTGCCAGCAGTTATAGGGGCCGGGGGCATGGCTACACCTTC.

This chain joins TRBV24-1 and TRBJ1-2; no firm D call. CDR3 size: 13 residues. The V and J ends lost 4 bases and 8 bases respectively, with 13 bases between them. From germline, CDR1 is KGHDR and CDR2 SFDVKD. The CDR3 sequence is CATSDSPSAGYTF. The DNA of the CDR3 is TGTGCCACCAGTGACAGTCCCTCCGCGGGCTACACCTTC.

As concerns this clonotype: One junction end disagrees with the germline gene, perhaps due to a read error. The V call is TRBV10-3, the J call TRBJ1-1, with D unclear. This CDR3 has 12 residues. Per the germline V gene, CDR1 is ENHRY and CDR2 is SYGVKD. In nucleotides, the CDR3 is TGTGCCGTCAGTGATATGCAATCTGAAGCTTTCTTT. It yields the protein CAVSDMQSEAFF.

The chain carries TRBV20-1 and TRBJ2-2; no clear D gene. The V gene lost 2 bases and the J gene lost 6 bases, with 4 bases spanning the gap. The CDR3 is 11 residues long. Germline CDR1 DFQATT, CDR2 SNEGSKA (reference sequence). CDR3 in DNA: TGCAGTGCTAGACGCGCCGGGGAGCTGTTTTTT. Residues: CSARRAGELFF.

This clonotype was found a few times. Because the CDR3's place on the DNA is in doubt, the DNA is left out and the CDR3 is given as listed by TCRdb. CDR3 amino acids: CASWGVSGYTFGSGTQYF. This sequence joins TRBV6-1 and TRBJ2-5; the DNA was not compared with TRBD2, the D call given in the table. The CDR3 spans 18 amino acids, including both terminal residues. CDR1 is MNHNS and CDR2 is SASEGT in the germline V gene.

The chain uses TRBV20-1 and TRBJ1-2, with a tentative D call TRBD1 (5 bases). CDR3 length equals 12 residues. V shed 3 bases and J shed 7 bases, with 12 bases lying between them. The germline gives CDR1 DFQATT, CDR2 SNEGSKA (reference sequence). CDR3 residues: CSARWGASGYTF. CDR3 sequence (DNA): TGCAGTGCTAGGTGGGGCGCCAGTGGCTACACCTTC.

This clonotype was recorded at least ten times. The CDR3 loop reads CAYFGEAFNEQYF. CDR3 coding DNA: TGTGCATACTTCGGGGAAGCGTTCAACGAGCAGTACTTC. The chain links TRBV7-9 to TRBJ2-7, with D perhaps TRBD2 (5 bases). The CDR3 runs 13 residues. Germline V lookup: CDR1 SEHNR, CDR2 FQNEAQ (reference sequence).

The CDR3, as DNA: TGCGCCAGCAGCTTGTTGGGGGCCGGCACTAACTATGGCTACACCTTC. Protein: CASSLLGAGTNYGYTF. This chain uses TRBV5-1 with TRBJ1-2, with D perhaps TRBD1 (6 bases). Looked up from germline, CDR1 is SGHRS and CDR2 is YFSETQ. The CDR3 runs 16 residues. The V gene lost 1 base and the J gene lost 0 bases, with 13 bases spanning the gap.

The sample holds a few counts of this clonotype. V usage is TRBV18 and J usage is TRBJ1-5; tentatively, D is TRBD1 (6 bases). CDR3 length: 16 residues. Germline CDR1 KGHSH, CDR2 LQKENI. Trimming removed 3 bases from V and 7 bases from J, with 19 bases in between. CDR3 amino acids: CASSPGQLVLPQPQHF. In nucleotides, the CDR3 is TGTGCCAGCTCACCCGGACAGTTAGTGTTGCCACAGCCCCAGCATTTT. Based on the CDR3 plus reference TRBV18 and TRBJ1-5, the full variable domain is NAGVMQNPRHLVRRRGQEARLRCSPMKGHSHVYWYRQLPEEGLKFMVYLQKENIIDESGMPKERFSAEFPKEGPSILRIQQVVRGDSAAYFCASSPGQLVLPQPQHFGDGTRLSIL.

This clonotype was observed at least ten times. This rearrangement joins TRBV10-3 to TRBJ1-1, with D possibly matching TRBD1 (6 bases). The CDR3 is 12 residues long. Germline CDR1 ENHRY, CDR2 SYGVKD. V was clipped by 7 bases and J by 1 base, with 7 bases between them. The CDR3 loop is CAIKQGNTEAFF. CDR3 sequence (DNA): TGTGCCATCAAACAGGGGAACACTGAAGCTTTCTTT.

The chain couples TRBV29-1 to TRBJ2-7; maybe TRBD1 (5 bases). Per germline, CDR1 SQVTM and CDR2 ANQGSEA. The CDR3 loop spans 12 amino acids. Trimming took 2 bases from V and 6 from J, leaving 11 bases between them. The CDR3 sequence is CSVERAGREQYF. The CDR3 DNA reads as TGCAGCGTTGAACGGGCAGGGCGCGAGCAGTACTTC.

The rearrangement joins TRBV9 to TRBJ2-3, with 9 nucleotides matching TRBD2. V lost 0 bases, J lost 4 bases, and 3 bases stayed unmatched. CDR1 is SGDLS and CDR2 is YYNGEE in the germline V gene. CDR3 length: 15 amino acids. In DNA form, the CDR3 reads TGTGCCAGCAGCGTAGGCGGGAGGGGTGCAGATACGCAGTATTTT. Its protein is CASSVGGRGADTQYF.

This clonotype was seen at least ten times. V usage is TRBV7-8 and J usage is TRBJ1-1; no clear D gene. CDR1 and CDR2 from the germline V gene are SGHVS and FQNEAQ. The CDR3 is 14 residues long. Trimming took off 1 base at V and 5 bases at J, with 11 bases between the two ends. As DNA, the CDR3 is TGTGCCAGCAGCTTAGACCCTTATGATACTGAAGCTTTCTTT. Translation gives CASSLDPYDTEAFF.